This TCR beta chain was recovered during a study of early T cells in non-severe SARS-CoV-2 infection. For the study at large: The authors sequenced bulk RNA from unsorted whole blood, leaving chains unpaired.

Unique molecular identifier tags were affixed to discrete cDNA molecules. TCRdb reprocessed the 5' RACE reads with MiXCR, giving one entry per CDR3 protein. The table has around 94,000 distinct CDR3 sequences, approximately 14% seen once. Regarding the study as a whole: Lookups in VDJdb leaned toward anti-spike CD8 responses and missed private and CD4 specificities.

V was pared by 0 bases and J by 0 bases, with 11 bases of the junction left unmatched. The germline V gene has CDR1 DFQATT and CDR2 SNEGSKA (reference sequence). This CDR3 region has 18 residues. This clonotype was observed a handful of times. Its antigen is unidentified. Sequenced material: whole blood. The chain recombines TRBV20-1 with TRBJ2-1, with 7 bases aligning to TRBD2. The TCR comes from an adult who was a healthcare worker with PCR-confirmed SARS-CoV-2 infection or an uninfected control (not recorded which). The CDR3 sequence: CSARDNWSGGTSYNEQFF. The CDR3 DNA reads TGCAGTGCTAGAGATAATTGGTCCGGGGGGACCTCCTACAATGAGCAGTTCTTC.